This TCR beta chain was recovered during a study of Ad26.COV2.S vaccination and SARS-CoV-2 variants (dated by TCRdb to the early 2020s). At the level of the whole study: Vaccine-arm donors were drawn from COV1001, a multicentre, randomized, double-blind, placebo-controlled phase I-IIa trial of Ad26.COV2.S in healthy adults. Ad26.COV2.S was given intramuscularly at 5x10^10 or 1x10^11 viral particles, as a single shot or as two shots 56 days apart. Sequencing of the TCRbeta repertoire served to evaluate the specificity and breadth of SARS-CoV-2-reactive T cell receptors following Ad26.COV2.S vaccination. A total of 32 samples were included in the TCR-sequenced set, comprising roughly 19 Ad26.COV2.S vaccine recipients, 5 placebo recipients and 8 SARS-CoV-2 convalescent individuals. Participants in the trial were split at random into five groups of five each, receiving low-dose or high-dose Ad26.COV2.S once or twice, or else placebo on both occasions. Investigators did not know the trial group allocation while performing experiments and assessing outcomes.

Overall results and qualifications from the work: Non-spike TCR breadth was comparable between vaccine and placebo recipients, consistent with the vaccine containing only spike. After vaccination, spike-specific CD8+ and CD4+ T cell responses were reported to show substantial breadth. The study was not powered for comparison of responses between vaccine doses or regimens. Compared with placebo recipients, Ad26.COV2.S recipients showed higher spike-specific TCR breadth (P = 0.0014). It was noted by the authors that total T cell responses may have been underestimated by the TCR breadth and depth analyses.

The treatment or condition label of this sample denotes: around 19 received Ad26.COV2.S at low or high dose, single or two shots; 5 received placebo; per-sample allocation not given. For vaccine and placebo recipients, the sequenced repertoires came from samples collected on day 63 after the first injection. Between 29 July and 7 August 2020, Cohort 1b enrolled 20 to 30 adults aged 18-55 years at one site in Boston, USA. As a vaccine, Ad26.COV2.S was a replication-incompetent adenovirus type 26 vector that expressed a prefusion-stabilized SARS-CoV-2 spike protein derived from the original Wuhan strain. A remark on this clone: What this receptor recognizes is not known. No base-level quality is on record; no much larger clone is a single base apart.

The immunoSEQ Assay was the method used to sequence TCRbeta CDR3 regions. After extraction, genomic DNA underwent amplification by bias-controlled multiplex PCR, followed by high-throughput sequencing. Regarding the original processing steps: To quantify the absolute abundance of every unique TCRbeta CDR3 region, sequences were collapsed and filtered. T cell fraction was estimated by normalization of TCRbeta template counts to usable DNA, with usable DNA being measured through amplification of reference genes present in all nucleated cells. Repertoire TCRs were annotated as SARS-CoV-2-specific when V gene, CDR3 amino acid sequence and J gene were exactly matched to a known reactive TCR set. MIRA supplied the reference SARS-CoV-2 TCR set, which was filtered for enrichment in COVID-19-positive ImmuneCODE repertoires so that public or cross-reactive TCRs were removed. Based on the MIRA antigens, annotated TCRs were further analysed at the level of specific ORF or position within ORF. Depth was the summed frequency of annotated unique rearrangements, while breadth was defined as annotated unique rearrangements over total unique productive rearrangements. Two-sided Wilcoxon rank-sum tests were used to compare TCR breadth between groups. Drawn from immuneACCESS, this table holds only the in-frame rearrangements with V and J called that TCRdb kept. Clones are partly lost; checked studies trace under half to an unresolved V gene and leave the rest unexplained. Clone size and V and J calls were adopted from that table, with D and trimming inferred from the DNA. Across this sample there are roughly 350,000 clones, with about 88% seen only once. Of the sample, around 6.4% falls within the top ten clones.

The sequence was collected from a person aged 18-60 years who received the Ad26.COV2.S COVID-19 vaccine or a placebo. The specimen was peripheral blood, collected in a trial of Ad26.COV2.S vaccine versus placebo.

The DNA sequence is as follows: TGTGCCAGCAGCCCCCGACAGGGCGCGAACACTGAAGCTTTCTTT. Translated, this is CASSPRQGANTEAFF. The V and J segments used are TRBV9 and TRBJ1-1, with 7 junctional bases fitting TRBD1. Taken from cysteine to phenylalanine, the CDR3 has 15 residues. Of all the DNA, just the CDR3 is kept, 45 bases in frame from base 1. After removal of 4 bases from V and 1 base from J, the junction retains 7 bases not matched to a gene. Per the germline V gene, SGDLS is the CDR1 and YYNGEE is the CDR2.